The rows below give T cell receptor beta chains drawn from one sample of a study of blood T cell repertoires in COVID-19. Generated by immunoSEQ multiplex PCR, the TCRdb table keeps only in-frame clones and is missing some. This table has over 150,000 clones, about 83% appearing once. The specimen sequenced was peripheral blood. The receptors stem from a woman aged 80 or over with COVID-19, enrolled during active disease. Both conserved end residues are part of each CDR3. D genes are given only for firm matches. Clone size is stated in some rows and not others, as once, few, many or a class when expanded.

V: TRBV5-4
D: TRBD2
J: TRBJ2-7
size: -
length: 16
CDR3: CASSRLAGGGSYEQYF
DNA: TGTGCCAGCAGTAGACTAGCGGGAGGCGGCTCCTACGAGCAGTACTTC

V: TRBV3-1/TRBV3-2
D: -
J: TRBJ2-3
size: -
length: 15
CDR3: CASSHLGWVSDTQYF
DNA: TGTGCCAGCAGCCACCTCGGGTGGGTGAGCGATACGCAGTATTTT

V: TRBV6-1
D: TRBD1
J: TRBJ1-2
size: few
length: 15
CDR3: CASSERDSLNYGYTF
DNA: TGTGCCAGCAGTGAAAGGGACAGTCTCAACTATGGCTACACCTTC

V: TRBV3-1/TRBV3-2
D: -
J: TRBJ2-3
size: -
length: 13
CDR3: CASSLGGADTQYF
DNA: TGTGCCAGCAGCCTAGGGGGAGCGGATACGCAGTATTTT

V: TRBV7-9
D: -
J: TRBJ2-7
size: once
length: 13
CDR3: CASSLGGVYEQYF
DNA: TGTGCCAGCAGCTTAGGTGGAGTCTACGAGCAGTACTTC

V: TRBV4-1
D: TRBD2
J: TRBJ2-3
size: -
length: 16
CDR3: CASSKRALAGLDTQYF
DNA: TGCGCCAGCAGTAAAAGAGCACTAGCGGGGTTAGATACGCAGTATTTT

V: TRBV18
D: -
J: TRBJ1-2
size: -
length: 13
CDR3: CASSPESVYGYTF
DNA: TGTGCCAGCTCACCTGAAAGCGTCTATGGCTACACCTTC

V: TRBV4-1
D: TRBD2
J: TRBJ2-7
size: -
length: 15
CDR3: CASSQGGGRAYEQYF
DNA: TGCGCCAGCAGCCAAGGGGGCGGGAGGGCCTACGAGCAGTACTTC

V: TRBV19
D: -
J: TRBJ2-7
size: once
length: 14
CDR3: CASSLRDKDYEQYF
DNA: TGTGCCAGTAGTCTCCGGGACAAAGACTACGAGCAGTACTTC

V: TRBV28
D: -
J: TRBJ2-4
size: once
length: 12
CDR3: CASSYGQLIQYF
DNA: TGTGCCAGCAGTTATGGACAGCTAATTCAGTACTTC

V: TRBV30
D: -
J: TRBJ2-3
size: -
length: 15
CDR3: CAWTIGQILTDTQYF
DNA: TGTGCCTGGACCATAGGACAGATCCTCACAGATACGCAGTATTTT

V: TRBV6-5
D: -
J: TRBJ2-3
size: -
length: 11
CDR3: CASSSGLAQYF
DNA: TGTGCCAGCAGTTCGGGACTGGCGCAGTATTTT

V: TRBV4-3
D: TRBD2
J: TRBJ2-1
size: -
length: 17
CDR3: CASSPAVGGLAYNEQFF
DNA: TGCGCCAGCAGCCCTGCTGTTGGGGGACTAGCTTACAATGAGCAGTTCTTC

V: TRBV7-8
D: -
J: TRBJ2-2
size: -
length: 15
CDR3: CASSLDAQGTGELFF
DNA: TGTGCCAGCAGCTTAGATGCCCAGGGGACCGGGGAGCTGTTTTTT

V: TRBV28
D: -
J: TRBJ1-4
size: -
length: 13
CDR3: CAGQGSPNEKLFF
DNA: TGTGCCGGGCAGGGGTCCCCTAATGAAAAACTGTTTTTT

V: TRBV5-1
D: TRBD1
J: TRBJ2-3
size: -
length: 15
CDR3: CASSWVQGAVDTQYF
DNA: TGCGCCAGCAGCTGGGTCCAGGGGGCGGTAGATACGCAGTATTTT

V: TRBV27
D: -
J: TRBJ2-1
size: -
length: 13
CDR3: CASSLSQYNEQFF
DNA: TGTGCCAGCAGTTTATCACAGTACAATGAGCAGTTCTTC

V: TRBV6-2/TRBV6-3
D: -
J: TRBJ2-5
size: -
length: 16
CDR3: CASSYRMAGRQETQYF
DNA: TGTGCCAGCAGTTACAGGATGGCGGGAAGACAAGAGACCCAGTACTTC

V: TRBV30
D: TRBD2
J: TRBJ2-7
size: -
length: 14
CDR3: CAWRRLAGVNEQYF
DNA: TGTGCCTGGAGGCGACTAGCGGGAGTTAACGAGCAGTACTTC

V: TRBV6-5
D: -
J: TRBJ2-2
size: -
length: 15
CDR3: CASSYFSGNTGELFF
DNA: TGTGCCAGCAGTTACTTTTCGGGGAACACCGGGGAGCTGTTTTTT

V: TRBV27
D: -
J: TRBJ2-2
size: -
length: 13
CDR3: CASSFLATGELFF
DNA: TGTGCCAGCAGTTTTCTAGCAACCGGGGAGCTGTTTTTT

V: TRBV29-1
D: -
J: TRBJ2-7
size: -
length: 14
CDR3: CSVEIPPSSYEQYF
DNA: TGCAGCGTTGAAATACCCCCCAGCTCCTACGAGCAGTACTTC

V: TRBV6-6
D: -
J: TRBJ2-7
size: -
length: 12
CDR3: CASRKEGYEQYF
DNA: TGTGCCAGCAGAAAGGAGGGCTACGAGCAGTACTTC

V: TRBV21-1
D: -
J: TRBJ2-7
size: -
length: 16
CDR3: CASSQGLFPSSYEQYF
DNA: TGTGCCAGCAGCCAAGGCCTTTTCCCTAGCTCCTACGAGCAGTACTTC

V: TRBV6-6
D: -
J: TRBJ1-3
size: -
length: 15
CDR3: CASRRAQAAVDTIYF
DNA: TGTGCCAGCCGCCGGGCACAGGCCGCCGTTGACACCATATATTTT

V: TRBV28
D: TRBD1
J: TRBJ1-2
size: -
length: 14
CDR3: CASRAPGTGFGYTF
DNA: TGTGCCAGCAGAGCCCCCGGGACAGGGTTTGGCTACACCTTC

V: TRBV5-1
D: -
J: TRBJ2-3
size: -
length: 14
CDR3: CASSFEGLEDTQYF
DNA: TGCGCCAGCAGCTTCGAGGGCCTGGAAGATACGCAGTATTTT

V: TRBV6-5
D: TRBD2
J: TRBJ2-2
size: -
length: 15
CDR3: CASSRAGGNTGELFF
DNA: TGTGCCAGCAGCAGAGCGGGGGGGAACACCGGGGAGCTGTTTTTT

V: TRBV5-4
D: -
J: TRBJ1-3
size: -
length: 18
CDR3: CASSLVNLRGGGGNTIYF
DNA: TGTGCCAGCAGCTTGGTAAACCTGCGGGGGGGTGGTGGAAACACCATATATTTT

V: TRBV5-1
D: -
J: TRBJ1-4
size: -
length: 13
CDR3: CASSTAPIEKLFF
DNA: TGCGCCAGCAGCACCGCGCCAATAGAAAAACTGTTTTTT

V: TRBV28
D: -
J: TRBJ2-5
size: -
length: 14
CDR3: CASTIRQARETQYF
DNA: TGTGCCAGCACCATCAGACAGGCCCGAGAGACCCAGTACTTC

V: TRBV27
D: TRBD2
J: TRBJ2-2
size: -
length: 16
CDR3: CASKKLAGGPLGELFF
DNA: TGTGCCAGCAAAAAACTAGCGGGAGGGCCGCTCGGGGAGCTGTTTTTT

V: TRBV2
D: -
J: TRBJ2-7
size: -
length: 12
CDR3: CASMTRTYEQYF
DNA: TGTGCCAGCATGACGCGGACCTACGAGCAGTACTTC

V: TRBV7-8
D: TRBD1
J: TRBJ1-2
size: -
length: 15
CDR3: CASSWGDRGHYGYTF
DNA: TGTGCCAGCAGCTGGGGGGACAGGGGGCACTATGGCTACACCTTC

V: TRBV7-2
D: -
J: TRBJ1-2
size: -
length: 15
CDR3: CASSSLPWQAHGYTF
DNA: TGTGCCAGCAGCTCCCTCCCCTGGCAGGCCCATGGCTACACCTTC

V: TRBV7-8
D: TRBD2
J: TRBJ2-3
size: -
length: 17
CDR3: CASSPLTLSGGEDTQYF
DNA: TGTGCCAGCAGCCCCCTCACGTTGAGCGGGGGGGAGGATACGCAGTATTTT

V: TRBV4-3
D: TRBD2
J: TRBJ2-3
size: -
length: 16
CDR3: CASSRGLAGNTDTQYF
DNA: TGCGCCAGCAGCCGCGGACTAGCGGGTAACACAGATACGCAGTATTTT

V: TRBV6-2/TRBV6-3
D: TRBD1
J: TRBJ1-1
size: -
length: 17
CDR3: CASSYLGQGFPNTEAFF
DNA: TGTGCCAGCAGTTACTTGGGACAGGGGTTCCCGAACACTGAAGCTTTCTTT

V: TRBV19
D: TRBD2
J: TRBJ2-1
size: -
length: 16
CDR3: CASSFRLAGAYNEQFF
DNA: TGTGCCAGTAGTTTTCGACTAGCGGGGGCCTACAATGAGCAGTTCTTC

V: TRBV2
D: -
J: TRBJ2-5
size: -
length: 11
CDR3: CASSFKETQYF
DNA: TGTGCCAGCAGTTTCAAAGAGACCCAGTACTTC

V: TRBV27
D: TRBD1
J: TRBJ2-3
size: -
length: 20
CDR3: CASSLPRSTGLSHATDTQYF
DNA: TGTGCCAGCAGTTTACCCCGGTCGACAGGGTTATCACACGCGACAGATACGCAGTATTTT

V: TRBV18
D: TRBD1
J: TRBJ1-4
size: -
length: 15
CDR3: CASSPPGQRNEKLFF
DNA: TGTGCCAGCTCACCCCCGGGACAGCGCAATGAAAAACTGTTTTTT

V: TRBV5-1
D: -
J: TRBJ2-1
size: -
length: 16
CDR3: CASSLPSSRVVHEQFF
DNA: TGCGCCAGCAGCCTGCCTAGCTCTCGTGTTGTCCATGAGCAGTTCTTC

V: TRBV18
D: -
J: TRBJ2-3
size: -
length: 15
CDR3: CASSPPAPRRDTQYF
DNA: TGTGCCAGCTCACCACCAGCGCCTAGGAGGGATACGCAGTATTTT

V: TRBV4-3
D: -
J: TRBJ2-3
size: -
length: 15
CDR3: CASSQVGRGPVGQYF
DNA: TGCGCCAGCAGCCAAGTCGGGCGGGGGCCCGTCGGGCAGTATTTT

V: TRBV7-9
D: -
J: TRBJ1-5
size: few
length: 13
CDR3: CASSLGGSQPQHF
DNA: TGTGCCAGCAGCCTGGGGGGGTCTCAGCCCCAGCATTTT